A selection of T cell receptor beta chains follows, all from one sample in a study of blood T cell repertoires in COVID-19. Only in-frame clones appear in the TCRdb table, and some are missing; sequencing was by immunoSEQ multiplex PCR. The sample contains tens of thousands of clones, roughly 89% of which appear only once. Sequencing used peripheral blood. The receptors come from a human donor in a cohort sampled during active COVID-19. CDR3s include the opening cysteine and the closing phenylalanine or tryptophan. D genes are given only for firm matches. The size of a clone is reported for some rows only, either as once, few or many, or as a class for expanded clones.

CDR3nt	CDR3aa	v_gene	j_gene	abundance	d_gene	len
TGTGCCAGCAGTCCCGGGACTAGCGGGACCTACGAGCAGTACTTC	CASSPGTSGTYEQYF	TRBV6-5	TRBJ2-7	NA	TRBD2	15
TGTGCCAGCAGCCAGGGACAGGCCTATGGCTACACCTTC	CASSQGQAYGYTF	TRBV12-3/TRBV12-4	TRBJ1-2	once	TRBD1	13
TGTGCCAGCCAAGGAGGTTCCGGGGAGCTGTTTTTT	CASQGGSGELFF	TRBV27	TRBJ2-2	NA	NA	12
TGTGCCAGCAGCGACAGACCCGGGACTGCTCCCCTCAAGCAGTACTTC	CASSDRPGTAPLKQYF	TRBV6-2/TRBV6-3	TRBJ2-7	once	NA	16
TGTGCCAGCAGCCCCCCGGGGGGCCAGGGGACCCAGTACTTC	CASSPPGGQGTQYF	TRBV3-1/TRBV3-2	TRBJ2-5	NA	NA	14
TGTGCCAGCAGCCCCGGGGAGGGCGGGAGATTCTACGAGCAGTACTTC	CASSPGEGGRFYEQYF	TRBV4-2	TRBJ2-7	NA	TRBD2	16
TGTGCCAGCAGCCTCTTCCAAGCGGGAGGGCAGGGGGATACGCAGTATTTT	CASSLFQAGGQGDTQYF	TRBV27	TRBJ2-3	NA	TRBD2	17
TGTGCCAGCAGCCCTGGGGTAGCGGGAGTCTACGGGGAGCTGTTTTTT	CASSPGVAGVYGELFF	TRBV7-3	TRBJ2-2	NA	TRBD2	16
TGTGCCAGCAGCCTCCAGGGACTTGCCTCCTATGGCTACACCTTC	CASSLQGLASYGYTF	TRBV14	TRBJ1-2	NA	NA	15
TGTGCCAGCAGAAAGGGGGAAAGCACAGATACGCAGTATTTT	CASRKGESTDTQYF	TRBV13	TRBJ2-3	NA	NA	14
TGTGCCATCAGTGAGTCTGGCGGTCTCGGGATTCCTGAAGCTTTCTTT	CAISESGGLGIPEAFF	TRBV10-3	TRBJ1-1	NA	NA	16
TGTGCCAGCTCTTTAGCCCCGGGGGGCCCCTACGAGCAGTACTTC	CASSLAPGGPYEQYF	TRBV6-5	TRBJ2-7	NA	NA	15
TGTGCCAGTACGGACAGGGGCACCGGGGAGACCCAGTACTTC	CASTDRGTGETQYF	TRBV19	TRBJ2-5	NA	TRBD1	14
TGTGCCAGCAGTTTAATGGGCGGAGGGGTGAGAGGGGAGCTGTTTTTT	CASSLMGGGVRGELFF	TRBV27	TRBJ2-2	NA	NA	16
TGTGCCAGCAGCTCTACAGGGGGCAATCAGCCCCAGCATTTT	CASSSTGGNQPQHF	TRBV7-8	TRBJ1-5	few	TRBD1	14
TGTGCCAGCAGCCAAGGTCCCGACAGCTTGGAGCAGTACTTC	CASSQGPDSLEQYF	TRBV4-2	TRBJ2-7	NA	NA	14
TGTGCCAGCAGCCAAGAGGAGCGGTACGAGCAGTACTTC	CASSQEERYEQYF	TRBV3-1/TRBV3-2	TRBJ2-7	NA	NA	13
TGCGCCAGCAGCTTGGGTTACAGGGCAGATACGCAGTATTTT	CASSLGYRADTQYF	TRBV5-1	TRBJ2-3	once	NA	14
TGTGCCAGCAGTGGGCAGGGCGCTGGAAACACCATATATTTT	CASSGQGAGNTIYF	TRBV2	TRBJ1-3	NA	NA	14
TGTGCCAGTAGTATTAACGGGGGGAGCACAGATACGCAGTATTTT	CASSINGGSTDTQYF	TRBV19	TRBJ2-3	NA	TRBD2	15
TGTGCCAGTAGTTCCCGGACAGGGAATCCATACATTCAGTACTTC	CASSSRTGNPYIQYF	TRBV19	TRBJ2-4	NA	TRBD1	15
TGTGCCAGCAGTTTGGGCCCCCGGGACAGGGCCCCCTATTTT	CASSLGPRDRAPYF	TRBV28	TRBJ2-3	NA	TRBD1	14
TGTGCCAGTAGCTTAACAGGCGTCGGGGGTCAAGAGACCCAGTACTTC	CASSLTGVGGQETQYF	TRBV19	TRBJ2-5	NA	NA	16
TGCGCCAGCAGCTTGGTGGGACAGCTACCAGGGGATGAGCAGTTCTTC	CASSLVGQLPGDEQFF	TRBV5-1	TRBJ2-1	NA	TRBD1	16
TGTGCCATCAGTCAAATACGTAGCGGGAGTATCTATGAGCAGTTCTTC	CAISQIRSGSIYEQFF	TRBV10-3	TRBJ2-1	NA	TRBD2	16
TGTGCCAGCAGTGAATTGGAGATAGCGGGAGGTAGGGCGCAGTATTTT	CASSELEIAGGRAQYF	TRBV25-1	TRBJ2-3	NA	TRBD2	16
TGTGCCTGGAGTTTCCGGGGACTGACCGGGGAGCTGTTTTTT	CAWSFRGLTGELFF	TRBV30	TRBJ2-2	NA	NA	14
TGTGCCAGCAGCTCCTTGACCGGGAGGGACACAGATACGCAGTATTTT	CASSSLTGRDTDTQYF	TRBV7-9	TRBJ2-3	NA	TRBD2	16
TGTGCCAGCAGCCCCCGGACAACCCGGGGGTGGAATGAGCAGTTCTTC	CASSPRTTRGWNEQFF	TRBV9	TRBJ2-1	NA	NA	16
TGTGCCAGCAGTCCCCACGAGAGTGGCAGGAATCAGCCCCAGCATTTT	CASSPHESGRNQPQHF	TRBV28	TRBJ1-5	NA	NA	16
TGTGCCAGCAGAATTGCTTTACAGGGCTATGGCTACACCTTC	CASRIALQGYGYTF	TRBV2	TRBJ1-2	NA	NA	14
TGTGCCAGCAGTAGGGGACTAGAAGTAACGGATACGCAGTATTTT	CASSRGLEVTDTQYF	TRBV27	TRBJ2-3	NA	TRBD2	15
TGCGCCAGCAGCCTATACGACCAGGGCCCAGATACGCAGTATTTT	CASSLYDQGPDTQYF	TRBV4-1	TRBJ2-3	NA	NA	15
TGTGCCAGCAGCAGACAGATGATGAACACTGAAGCTTTCTTT	CASSRQMMNTEAFF	TRBV7-2	TRBJ1-1	NA	NA	14
TGTGCCAGCAGCCTACTAGCGGGAGCCTCCTACAATGAGCAGTTCTTC	CASSLLAGASYNEQFF	TRBV5-5	TRBJ2-1	NA	TRBD2	16
TGCGCCAGCAGCCCCTCCCTAGCGGGAGGGCCTAAGGATACGCAGTATTTT	CASSPSLAGGPKDTQYF	TRBV5-1	TRBJ2-3	NA	TRBD2	17
TGTGCCAGCAGCTTCTGGACATACTCCCGGGAGCTGTTTTTT	CASSFWTYSRELFF	TRBV7-2	TRBJ2-2	NA	NA	14
TGTGCCAGCAGGGAGGACGGGAGGAATCAAGAGACCCAGTACTTC	CASREDGRNQETQYF	TRBV25-1	TRBJ2-5	NA	TRBD2	15
TGTGCCAGCAGCGTACGGACTAGCGGAAACAATGAGCAGTTCTTC	CASSVRTSGNNEQFF	TRBV9	TRBJ2-1	once	TRBD2	15
TGTGCCAGTAGACAGGGGGCAGAAAAACTGTTTTTT	CASRQGAEKLFF	TRBV2	TRBJ1-4	NA	TRBD1	12
TGTGCCAGCAGTTCGGGACTAGCGGCGATCAATGAGCAGTTCTTC	CASSSGLAAINEQFF	TRBV6-4	TRBJ2-1	NA	TRBD2	15
TGTGCCAGCAGTTTCCAGACAGGGGCGAACACTGAAGCTTTCTTT	CASSFQTGANTEAFF	TRBV28	TRBJ1-1	once	TRBD1	15
TGTGCCAGCAGCTCCATTTCCGGGAATGGGGGCACAGATACGCAGTATTTT	CASSSISGNGGTDTQYF	TRBV7-9	TRBJ2-3	NA	NA	17
TGTGCCATCGCGGACAGGGGAAATGGTGGCTACACCTTC	CAIADRGNGGYTF	TRBV10-3	TRBJ1-2	NA	TRBD1	13
TGTGCCAGCAGGGACAGGGCGGTGGTCTACAATGAGCAGTTCTTC	CASRDRAVVYNEQFF	TRBV2	TRBJ2-1	NA	TRBD1	15
TGTGCCAGCAGCCATACCAAGAGGGACACTGAAGCTTTCTTT	CASSHTKRDTEAFF	TRBV9	TRBJ1-1	NA	NA	14
TGTGCCAGCAGCTTATCCCCTGCTAGCGGGATGGCAGCCAAAAACATTCAGTACTTC	CASSLSPASGMAAKNIQYF	TRBV11-2	TRBJ2-4	NA	TRBD2	19
TGCGCCAGCAGCCAAGATAGGACAGGTTGGGAGACCCAGTACTTC	CASSQDRTGWETQYF	TRBV4-1	TRBJ2-5	NA	TRBD1	15
TGTGCCAGCAGCCCCAGTTATAGCAATCAGCCCCAGCATTTT	CASSPSYSNQPQHF	TRBV5-5	TRBJ1-5	NA	NA	14
TGTGCCACAGAGGGGAAGCAGGGGGTGAACTATGGCTACACCTTC	CATEGKQGVNYGYTF	TRBV24-1	TRBJ1-2	NA	TRBD1	15
TGTGCCAGCAGTTACCTCCCCGCGACCGGGAGGAGAGGCGGGGAGCTGTTTTTT	CASSYLPATGRRGGELFF	TRBV6-2/TRBV6-3	TRBJ2-2	few	TRBD2	18